These 32 T cell receptor beta chains were sequenced from one sample in a study of blood T cell repertoires in COVID-19 (TCRdb year 2020). The library was produced with the immunoSEQ multiplex PCR assay. TCRdb limited this immuneACCESS table to in-frame rearrangements with V and J called. A share of clones is missing; checked studies link under half to unresolved V genes, and the rest is unexplained. This sample is represented by 150,000 to 200,000 clones; around 77% of them were singletons. Around 16% of the sample belongs to the ten largest clones. The sample was peripheral blood. The receptors were sampled from a man between 60 and 70 years old with active or convalescent COVID-19.

The chain uses TRBV30 and TRBJ2-7; 12 bases agree with TRBD2. This CDR3 is built from 20 residues. CDR1 and CDR2 from the germline V gene are GTSNPN and SVGIG (reference sequence). V shed 2 bases, J shed 1 base, and the junction held 18 bases outside the gene matches. In nucleotides, the CDR3 is TGTGCCTGGAGTCCTAACCTAGCGGGAGGGAATCTTTATCGTTCCTACGAGCAGTACTTC. Its translation is CAWSPNLAGGNLYRSYEQYF.

The chain uses TRBV28 and TRBJ2-3; 12 bases map to TRBD2. Germline V gives CDR1 MDHEN, CDR2 SYDVKM. V trimming: 5 bases; J trimming: 2 bases; junction bases outside the gene matches: 5. This CDR3 spans 16 amino acids. CDR3 sequence: CASSLGLAGYTDTQYF. CDR3 nucleotide sequence: TGTGCCAGCAGTCTCGGACTAGCGGGGTACACAGATACGCAGTATTTT.

The rearrangement uses TRBV28 and TRBJ1-5; 8 bases line up with TRBD1. After removal of 4 bases from V and 9 bases from J, the junction contained 11 bases not matched to a gene. CDR1 and CDR2 from the germline V gene are MDHEN and SYDVKM. The CDR3 is made up of 15 amino acids. The CDR3 here is CASSSRTGQGRPQHF. The CDR3 DNA reads TGTGCCAGCAGTTCTCGGACAGGGCAGGGCCGGCCCCAGCATTTT.

The rearrangement uses TRBV4-1 and TRBJ1-1; D call uncertain. The V gene's germline CDR1 is MGHRA and CDR2 YSYEKL. The CDR3 is made up of 16 amino acids. Trimming took 0 bases from V and 5 from J, leaving 16 bases between them. Written as DNA, the CDR3 is TGCGCCAGCAGCCAAGATGACGGAAAACGCGGGACTGAAGCTTTCTTT. Translated: CASSQDDGKRGTEAFF.

The chain couples TRBV15 to TRBJ2-1; no reliable D call. Trimming shortened V by 3 bases and J by 3 bases, and 6 bases separated the two germline ends. Germline V lookup: CDR1 LNHNV, CDR2 YYDKDF (reference sequence). The CDR3 extends over 13 amino acids. CDR3 in amino acids: CATSSDIYNEQFF. In nucleotides, the CDR3 is TGTGCCACCAGCAGTGACATCTACAATGAGCAGTTCTTC. The complete variable domain, with remaining parts taken from reference TRBV15 and TRBJ2-1, reads DAMVIQNPRYQVTQFGKPVTLSCSQTLNHNVMYWYQQKSSQAPKLLFHYYDKDFNNEADTPDNFQSRRPNTSFCFLDIRSPGLGDTAMYLCATSSDIYNEQFFGPGTRLTVL.

This rearrangement joins TRBV5-5 to TRBJ2-7, with D perhaps matching TRBD2 (6 bases). The germline V gene has CDR1 SGHKS and CDR2 YYEKEE (reference sequence). This CDR3 spans 15 amino acids. V was clipped by 6 bases and J by 5 bases, with 21 bases between them. The CDR3 spells CASTYEAGKTNEQYF. CDR3 nucleotide sequence: TGTGCCAGCACCTATGAGGCGGGAAAGACTAACGAGCAGTACTTC.

The rearrangement uses TRBV11-2 and TRBJ2-2; TRBD1 matches 8 bases. CDR1 is SGHAT, CDR2 FQNNGV, per germline. J gave up 4 bases and V 1 base, and 8 bases lay outside the gene matches. The CDR3 sequence is 17 residues long. The CDR3 sequence: CASSLGAGGEFTGELFF. The CDR3 DNA is TGTGCCAGCAGCTTAGGGGCAGGGGGCGAATTCACCGGGGAGCTGTTTTTT.

V usage is TRBV2 and J usage is TRBJ2-2; D unresolved. Germline V gene sequence: CDR1 SNHLY, CDR2 FYNNEI. There are 14 residues in the CDR3. V shed 8 bases and J shed 0 bases, with 10 bases lying between them. The CDR3, as DNA: TGTGCCAGCGTGGGCGCTCCGAACACCGGGGAGCTGTTTTTT. This gives the protein CASVGAPNTGELFF.

V usage is TRBV9 and J usage is TRBJ1-2; 8 bases align to TRBD1. This CDR3 comprises 13 residues. After removal of 2 bases from V and 3 bases from J, the junction contained 0 bases not matched to a gene. CDR1 is SGDLS and CDR2 is YYNGEE in the germline V gene. In DNA, the CDR3 is TGTGCCAGCAGCGTGGGACAGGACTATGGCTACACCTTC. As protein: CASSVGQDYGYTF.

This chain's CDR3 is CSASRLAGERYNEQFF. In nucleotides, the CDR3 is TGCAGTGCTAGTAGACTAGCGGGAGAACGGTACAATGAGCAGTTCTTC. The V and J genes are TRBV20-1 and TRBJ2-1; 12 nucleotides agree with TRBD2. V shed 3 bases and J 4 bases; nucleotides not matched to a gene: 7. The CDR3 runs 16 residues. Germline CDR1 DFQATT, CDR2 SNEGSKA (reference sequence).

V and J are TRBV18 and TRBJ1-6; perhaps TRBD1 as D (5 bases). Germline-derived CDR1 and CDR2 are KGHSH and LQKENI. This CDR3 is built from 16 residues. With 5 bases removed from V and 0 bases from J, the gap between germline ends came to 11 bases. CDR3 bases: TGTGCCAGCTCATCGACAGCCCTCTCCTATAATTCACCCCTCCACTTT. This codes for CASSSTALSYNSPLHF.

The chain employs TRBV19 and TRBJ2-7; perhaps TRBD2 as D (5 bases). The CDR3 contains 13 residues. Per germline, CDR1 LNHDA and CDR2 SQIVND (reference sequence). The germline V and J ends were trimmed by 3 bases and 4 bases, with 10 bases remaining between them. The CDR3 reads CASSMNSGYEQYF. The CDR3 DNA sequence: TGTGCCAGTAGTATGAATTCGGGGTACGAGCAGTACTTC.

The genes are TRBV5-4 and TRBJ2-1; 12 nucleotides line up with TRBD2. With V trimmed by 3 bases and J by 10 bases, 8 bases remained unmatched. There are 15 residues in the CDR3. In germline, CDR1 is SGHNT, CDR2 YYREEE (reference sequence). The CDR3 bases are TGTGCCAGCAGCTCGACTAGCGGGAGTCGTGCCGAGCAGTTCTTC. Translating it yields CASSSTSGSRAEQFF.

V and J are TRBV12-3 or TRBV12-4 and TRBJ2-5, with TRBD2 identical over 7 bases. This CDR3 has 13 residues. This CDR3 reads CATRLADQETQYF. CDR3 in DNA: TGTGCAACTAGGCTAGCGGATCAAGAGACCCAGTACTTC.

The rearrangement uses TRBV4-3 and TRBJ1-2; perhaps TRBD1 as D (6 bases). Trimming shortened V by 2 bases and J by 2 bases, and 12 bases separated the two germline ends. Looked up from germline, CDR1 is LGHNA and CDR2 is YSLEER. This CDR3 spans 15 amino acids. CDR3 nucleotide sequence: TGCGCCAGCAGCCAAAATACAGGGATCAACTATGGCTACACCTTC. It codes for CASSQNTGINYGYTF.

The CDR3 bases are TGTGCCAGCAGCAAACAAGGGACAGGGAACACCGGGGAGCTGTTTTTT. This codes for CASSKQGTGNTGELFF. This rearrangement joins TRBV27 to TRBJ2-2, with 8 bases that match TRBD1. The CDR3 contains 16 residues. Germline assignment: CDR1 MNHEY and CDR2 SMNVEV (reference sequence). With 6 bases clipped from V and 1 base from J, the junction kept 7 bases outside the gene matches.

The rearrangement links TRBV6-5 to TRBJ2-7; TRBD2 matches 9 bases. The CDR3 length is 15 residues. The germline V gene has CDR1 MNHEY and CDR2 SVGAGI. V lost 2 bases, J lost 2 bases, and 4 bases stayed unmatched. The CDR3 DNA reads TGTGCCAGCAGTTACAGTAGCGGGAGCCCCTACGAGCAGTACTTC. Its protein is CASSYSSGSPYEQYF.

V is TRBV21-1 and J is TRBJ2-7; TRBD1, the table's D call, lacks a check against the DNA. TRBV21-1 is termed a pseudogene. The CDR3 is 16 amino acids. The CDR3 here is CASSRPLQGSSYEQYF. As DNA, the CDR3 is TGTGCCAGCAGCAGACCCTTACAGGGGAGCTCCTACGAGCAGTACTTC.

The chain links TRBV6-2 or TRBV6-3 to TRBJ1-1; a possible D gene is TRBD1 (6 bases). V was clipped by 2 bases and J by 6 bases, with 16 bases between them. The CDR3 is 15 residues long. Looked up from germline, CDR1 is MNHEY and CDR2 is SVGEGT. In nucleotides, the CDR3 is TGTGCCAGCAGTTACGGGCAACAGGGTTCGGCTGAAGCTTTCTTT. It encodes CASSYGQQGSAEAFF.

The DNA of the CDR3 is TGTGCCAGCTCACCCGGACAGGGGATGATGAACACTGAAGCTTTCTTT. Translating it yields CASSPGQGMMNTEAFF. This chain links TRBV18 with TRBJ1-1, with 9 bases fitting TRBD1. Germline CDR1 reads KGHSH; CDR2 reads LQKENI. There are 16 residues in the CDR3. Trimming cost V 3 bases and J 0 bases; bases outside gene matches: 5.

V is TRBV11-2 and J is TRBJ2-3; 8 positions agree with TRBD2. Looked up from germline, CDR1 is SGHAT and CDR2 is FQNNGV. Trimming took 2 bases from V and 2 from J; bases not matched to a gene: 6. The CDR3 contains 16 residues. The CDR3 spells CASSLLSLAATDTQYF. For the CDR3, the DNA is TGTGCCAGCAGCTTATTATCACTAGCGGCCACAGATACGCAGTATTTT.

This chain connects TRBV28 to TRBJ1-2; D unclear. CDR1 is MDHEN, CDR2 SYDVKM, per germline. This CDR3 has 17 residues. Deletions cut 5 bases from V and 2 bases from J, with 21 bases between. The CDR3 is CASSRTLRLSGNYGYTF. The CDR3 nucleotides are TGTGCCAGCAGTCGTACCCTCAGGTTAAGTGGGAACTATGGCTACACCTTC.

This chain joins TRBV6-2 or TRBV6-3 and TRBJ2-7; 9 bases are a match to TRBD1. This CDR3 is built from 14 residues. Trimming at V came to 5 bases and at J to 0 bases, leaving 2 bases not matched to a gene. CDR1 MNHEY and CDR2 SVGEGT come from the germline V gene. The CDR3 region is CASSDRGSSYEQYF. The CDR3 DNA reads as TGTGCCAGCAGTGACAGGGGGAGCTCCTACGAGCAGTACTTC.

This clone was observed once. This chain uses TRBV19 with TRBJ2-7; 14 bases align to TRBD2. The CDR3 totals 15 residues. With 6 bases clipped from V and 5 bases from J, the junction kept 6 bases outside the gene matches. Germline CDR1 LNHDA, CDR2 SQIVND (reference sequence). CDR3 nucleotide sequence: TGTGCCAGTAGCCCGACTAGCGGGAGGGCCCACGAGCAGTACTTC. Residues: CASSPTSGRAHEQYF. The full variable domain, in which reference TRBV19 and TRBJ2-7 provide the parts outside the CDR3, is DGGITQSPKYLFRKEGQNVTLSCEQNLNHDAMYWYRQDPGQGLRLIYYSQIVNDFQKGDIAEGYSVSREKKESFPLTVTSAQKNPTAFYLCASSPTSGRAHEQYFGPGTRLTVT.

CDR3 sequence reads: CASSLGNEDYNEQFF. Here the CDR3 DNA reads TGCGCCAGCAGCTTAGGTAATGAGGATTACAATGAGCAGTTCTTC. J is TRBJ2-1 and V is TRBV5-1; D uncertain. Trimming took 2 bases from V and 4 from J, leaving 13 bases between them. The CDR3 spans 15 residues. Germline CDR1 and CDR2: SGHRS and YFSETQ.

This chain connects TRBV5-1 to TRBJ2-7, with TRBD2 identical over 8 bases. CDR1 and CDR2 (germline): SGHRS, YFSETQ. CDR3 length equals 18 residues. The trim removed 0 bases at V and 5 bases at J, leaving 16 bases unmatched. DNA for the CDR3: TGCGCCAGCAGCTTGGCGGTGGAGTTAGCGGGACGGATCCACGAGCAGTACTTC. Its translation is CASSLAVELAGRIHEQYF.

V usage is TRBV7-3 and J usage is TRBJ2-1; TRBD2 is a possible D gene (5 bases). The V gene lost 4 bases and the J gene lost 2 bases, with 9 bases spanning the gap. The CDR3 is made up of 14 amino acids. The V gene's germline CDR1 is SGHTA and CDR2 FQGTGA. CDR3 nucleotide sequence: TGTGCCAGCAGCTCCGGAGGCCCCTACAATGAGCAGTTCTTC. Translated, it gives CASSSGGPYNEQFF. Together with reference TRBV7-3 and TRBJ2-1, the CDR3 gives the full variable domain: GAGVSQTPSNKVTEKGKYVELRCDPISGHTALYWYRQSLGQGPEFLIYFQGTGAADDSGLPNDRFFAVRPEGSVSTLKIQRTERGDSAVYLCASSSGGPYNEQFFGPGTRLTVL.

This chain uses TRBV6-5 with TRBJ2-1, with D maybe TRBD2 (5 bases). The CDR3 sequence is 13 residues long. V was shortened by 7 bases and J by 9 bases, with 16 bases between the two germline ends. Germline CDR1 reads MNHEY; CDR2 reads SVGAGI. CDR3: CASTPGVQAEQFF. Written as DNA, the CDR3 is TGTGCCAGCACCCCCGGGGTGCAGGCTGAGCAGTTCTTC.

The genes are TRBV5-1 and TRBJ2-3, with unresolved D. V lost 6 bases and J 1 base, leaving 15 bases between the germline ends. Germline-derived CDR1 and CDR2 are SGHRS and YFSETQ. CDR3 size: 15 residues. In DNA, the CDR3 is TGCGCCAGCACACCCTTGCTACCTCGCACAGATACGCAGTATTTT. As protein: CASTPLLPRTDTQYF.

V usage is TRBV5-1 and J usage is TRBJ2-7; tentatively, D is TRBD1 (6 bases). Trimming took off 0 bases at V and 6 bases at J, with 16 bases between the two ends. CDR1 and CDR2 from the germline V gene are SGHRS and YFSETQ. CDR3 length equals 15 residues. CDR3 protein: CASSLAVGAGREQYF. The CDR3 region has the DNA TGCGCCAGCAGCTTGGCTGTGGGGGCGGGTCGCGAGCAGTACTTC.

V is TRBV25-1 and J is TRBJ2-7, with 10 bases identical to TRBD1. The CDR3 has 15 residues. V lost 4 bases, J lost 4 bases, and 7 bases stayed unmatched. Germline CDR1 MGHDK, CDR2 SYGVNS. This CDR3 is CASSGRDRGTYEQYF. The CDR3 DNA reads TGTGCCAGCAGTGGACGGGACAGGGGTACATACGAGCAGTACTTC.

This chain uses TRBV28 with TRBJ2-7, with TRBD1 as a possible D gene (7 bases). V lost 4 bases and J lost 2, with 12 bases in between. The CDR3 spans 14 residues. Germline V gives CDR1 MDHEN, CDR2 SYDVKM. CDR3 sequence: CASSSQGRPYEQYF. The CDR3 region has the DNA TGTGCCAGCAGTTCACAGGGGAGGCCCTACGAGCAGTACTTC.